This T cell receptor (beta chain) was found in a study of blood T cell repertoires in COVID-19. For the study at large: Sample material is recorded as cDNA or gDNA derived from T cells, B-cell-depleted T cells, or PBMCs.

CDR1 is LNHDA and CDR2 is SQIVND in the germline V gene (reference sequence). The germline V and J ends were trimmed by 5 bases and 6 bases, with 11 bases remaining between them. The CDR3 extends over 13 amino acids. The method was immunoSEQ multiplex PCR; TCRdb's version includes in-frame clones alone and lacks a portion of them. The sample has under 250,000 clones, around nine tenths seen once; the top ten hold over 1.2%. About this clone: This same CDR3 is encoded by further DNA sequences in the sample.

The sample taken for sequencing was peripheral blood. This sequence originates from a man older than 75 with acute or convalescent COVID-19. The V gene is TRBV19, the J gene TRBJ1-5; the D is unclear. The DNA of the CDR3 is TGTGCCAGTAGTCGGGGTGTAGGTCAGCCCCAGCATTTT. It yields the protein CASSRGVGQPQHF.